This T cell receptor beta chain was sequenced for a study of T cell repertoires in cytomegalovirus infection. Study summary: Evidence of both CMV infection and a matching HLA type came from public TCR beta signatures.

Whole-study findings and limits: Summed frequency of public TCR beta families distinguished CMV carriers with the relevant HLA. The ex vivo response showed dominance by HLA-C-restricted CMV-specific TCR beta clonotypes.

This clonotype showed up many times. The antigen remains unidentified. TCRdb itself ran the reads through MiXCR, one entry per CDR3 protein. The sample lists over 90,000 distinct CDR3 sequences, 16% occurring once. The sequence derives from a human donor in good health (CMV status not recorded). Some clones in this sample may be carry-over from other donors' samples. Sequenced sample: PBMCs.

The CDR3 nucleotides read TGTGCCAGCAGCTACGCAGGGGAGCAGTACTTC. It encodes CASSYAGEQYF. V and J are TRBV7-2 and TRBJ2-7; maybe TRBD1 (5 bases). Germline CDR1 SGHTA, CDR2 FQGNSA. The CDR3 runs 11 residues. V was clipped by 4 bases and J by 7 bases, with 8 bases between them.